This T cell receptor (beta chain) was profiled in a study of vaccination and CD4 T cells after COVID-19. In the study overall: There were two doses of either BNT162b2 or mRNA-1273 vaccine given to participants. Control wells got either CEFX epitopes, HIV-1 Nef peptides, or no peptide at all. The authors exposed cells to overlapping spike peptides derived from SARS-CoV-2, HCoV-NL63, HCoV-OC43 and HCoV-229E.

Study-wide results and caveats: Spike mono-reactive clones accounted for 304 of the 307 vaccine-specific clones found in convalescent patients.

Comments on this clonotype: Its antigen is unknown.

The Oncomine TCR Beta short-read assay generated sequence data from the DNA of cultured CD4+ T cells. MiXCR was run by TCRdb on the PCR reads, yielding one entry per CDR3 protein. The sample holds 7,000 or so distinct CDR3 sequences, 43% seen once. The treatment here: approximately 10-day PBMC culture with coronavirus spike peptide pools or control peptides (ViraFEST assay). The collection of CD4+ T cells from the unexposed donor took place before the COVID-19 pandemic (2011-2018). This CDR3 contains 14 residues. Germline V CDR1 and CDR2: SNHLY, FYNNEI. Trimming stripped 6 bases from V and 4 bases from J, with 15 bases between.

The rearrangement joins TRBV2 to TRBJ1-2, with D maybe TRBD1 (6 bases). Sequenced input: CD4+ T cells from blood, cultured in vitro. The sequence was obtained from a human donor in good health. This chain's CDR3 is CASRGTGTVYGYTF. For the CDR3, the DNA is TGTGCCAGCAGGGGAACAGGGACCGTCTATGGCTACACCTTC.